The 18 T cell receptor beta chains presented below share a single source sample, sequenced in a study of blood T cell repertoires in COVID-19. Produced via immunoSEQ multiplex PCR; TCRdb's table is partial and in-frame only. The sample consists of approximately 220,000 clones, less than 85% of them appearing once. The sequenced sample was PBMCs or T cells enriched from blood (not recorded which). These receptors all come from a man in his forties or fifties who had recovered from COVID-19.

The chain links TRBV19 to TRBJ2-1, with TRBD2 matching 7 bases. Germline V gene data show CDR1 as LNHDA and CDR2 as SQIVND (reference sequence). This CDR3 has 13 amino acids. The junction had 5 bases not matched to a gene; V was cut back by 8 bases and J by 4 bases. This CDR3 reads CASRDYLYNEQFF. In nucleotides, the CDR3 is TGTGCCAGTCGGGACTACCTATACAATGAGCAGTTCTTC.

V gene TRBV6-2 or TRBV6-3 combines with J gene TRBJ2-7; 7 bases are a match to TRBD2. Trimming at V came to 2 bases and at J to 2 bases, leaving 6 bases not matched to a gene. The CDR3 contains 15 residues. CDR1 is MNHEY and CDR2 is SVGEGT in the germline V gene. This CDR3 reads CASSYRAGVPYEQYF. Written as DNA, the CDR3 is TGTGCCAGCAGTTACCGGGCGGGAGTTCCCTACGAGCAGTACTTC.

The genes are TRBV13 and TRBJ1-2; 8 bases align to TRBD1. The CDR3 has 16 amino acids. With 5 bases clipped from V and 2 bases from J, the junction kept 10 bases outside the gene matches. Per the germline V gene, CDR1 is PRHDT and CDR2 is FYEKMQ (reference sequence). The CDR3 sequence: CASSHGTGKLNYGYTF. The CDR3 DNA sequence: TGTGCCAGCAGCCACGGGACAGGCAAACTGAACTATGGCTACACCTTC.

The chain couples TRBV6-2 or TRBV6-3 to TRBJ2-7; D possibly corresponds to TRBD2 (6 bases). Germline V gene sequence: CDR1 MNHEY, CDR2 SVGEGT. The CDR3 extends over 17 amino acids. With 5 bases removed from V and 1 base from J, the gap between germline ends came to 21 bases. In DNA form, the CDR3 reads TGTGCCAGCAGTGACCCCCCGGGTAGCGGAAATTCCTACGAGCAGTACTTC. Its translation: CASSDPPGSGNSYEQYF.

This clone has ten or more counts. V and J are TRBV5-1 and TRBJ2-2; TRBD1 agrees at 11 bases. The CDR3 totals 14 residues. Trimming took 3 bases from V and 6 from J; bases not matched to a gene: 1. Germline V lookup: CDR1 SGHRS, CDR2 YFSETQ. The CDR3 DNA reads TGCGCCAGCAGCTGGGGACAGGGGGCCGGGGAGCTGTTTTTT. It codes for CASSWGQGAGELFF.

This clone was seen a handful of times. CDR3 DNA: TGTGCCTGGACCCAACCCAACAGGGGGCTCGGAAACACCATATATTTT. This sequence encodes CAWTQPNRGLGNTIYF. This chain uses TRBV30 with TRBJ1-3; 9 nucleotides match TRBD1. V was pared by 4 bases and J by 4 bases, with 11 bases of the junction left unmatched. The CDR3 runs to 16 residues. Per the germline V gene, CDR1 is GTSNPN and CDR2 is SVGIG (reference sequence).

The V call is TRBV7-2, the J call TRBJ2-5, with TRBD1 as a possible D gene (5 bases). This CDR3 is built from 14 residues. Germline CDR1 and CDR2: SGHTA and FQGNSA. The V end lost 1 base, the J end lost 7 bases, and 13 bases lay between the germline ends. The CDR3 coding sequence is TGTGCCAGCAGCTTAGTTGCCAGGGTATCGACCCAGTACTTC. This codes for CASSLVARVSTQYF.

The chain employs TRBV19 and TRBJ2-3; 8 nucleotides agree with TRBD2. Germline V gene lookup returns CDR1 LNHDA and CDR2 SQIVND (reference sequence). V lost 11 bases, J lost 8 bases, and 9 bases stayed unmatched. There are 12 residues in the CDR3. CDR3 sequence: CAGSTSAGTQYF. The CDR3 DNA is TGTGCCGGCTCGACTAGCGCGGGTACGCAGTATTTT.

The chain links TRBV7-6 to TRBJ2-7, with 8 bases lining up with TRBD1. The CDR3 is 17 amino acids. The germline CDR1 and CDR2 sequences are SGHVS and FNYEAQ. The ends lost 2 bases at V and 5 bases at J; junction bases unmatched: 14. The CDR3 sequence: CASSLFPMTGARNEQYF. Here the CDR3 DNA reads TGTGCCAGCAGCTTATTCCCCATGACAGGGGCAAGGAACGAGCAGTACTTC.

The J gene is TRBJ1-6, the V gene TRBV19, with 7 bases that match TRBD1. The germline V gene encodes CDR1 LNHDA and CDR2 SQIVND (reference sequence). V lost 6 bases to trimming and J lost 0 bases; unmatched junction nucleotides: 2. This CDR3 is 15 amino acids long. The CDR3 loop is CASRQGSSYNSPLHF. The CDR3 bases are TGTGCCAGTAGACAGGGGAGCTCCTATAATTCACCCCTCCACTTT.

The chain joins TRBV7-3 to TRBJ2-6; 10 bases map to TRBD1. V shed 5 bases, J shed 6 bases, and the junction held 10 bases outside the gene matches. CDR3 size: 17 residues. Germline V gene lookup returns CDR1 SGHTA and CDR2 FQGTGA. CDR3: CASSPTGTGVAANVLTF. The DNA of the CDR3 is TGTGCCAGCAGCCCCACCGGGACAGGGGTAGCGGCCAACGTCCTGACTTTC.

This chain joins TRBV27 and TRBJ2-7; 8 positions agree with TRBD2. V shed 3 bases, J shed 2 bases, and the junction held 6 bases outside the gene matches. The CDR3 extends over 15 amino acids. From germline, CDR1 is MNHEY and CDR2 SMNVEV (reference sequence). CDR3 nucleotides: TGTGCCAGCAGTTTGTCGGCGGGACTAGCCTACGAGCAGTACTTC. Amino acids: CASSLSAGLAYEQYF.

The chain employs TRBV5-4 and TRBJ2-7; D is possibly TRBD2 (5 bases). V lost 0 bases and J lost 4, with 11 bases in between. The CDR3 runs 14 residues. Germline V lookup: CDR1 SGHNT, CDR2 YYREEE (reference sequence). The CDR3 nucleotides read TGTGCCAGCAGCTTGGACGGGGTCGGTTACGAGCAGTACTTC. This encodes CASSLDGVGYEQYF.

The rearrangement uses TRBV19 and TRBJ1-1; tentative D call: TRBD1 (6 bases). The CDR3 loop spans 14 amino acids. Germline V gives CDR1 LNHDA, CDR2 SQIVND (reference sequence). Trimming pared 5 bases from V and 0 bases from J, leaving 10 bases between. In DNA, the CDR3 is TGTGCCAGTAGTGTACAGGGCATGAACACTGAAGCTTTCTTT. Translation: CASSVQGMNTEAFF.

The rearrangement uses TRBV19 and TRBJ1-5; maybe TRBD1 (6 bases). V lost 8 bases, J lost 0 bases, and 11 bases lay in between. This CDR3 has 14 residues. In germline, CDR1 is LNHDA, CDR2 SQIVND (reference sequence). CDR3 in DNA: TGTGCCAGTCAGGGGTGGGATAGCAATCAGCCCCAGCATTTT. Its protein is CASQGWDSNQPQHF.

The chain links TRBV7-8 to TRBJ1-5, with D possibly being TRBD1 (5 bases). Looked up from germline, CDR1 is SGHVS and CDR2 is FQNEAQ. This CDR3 has 18 residues. Trimming left V 5 bases short and J 1 base short, with 21 bases between. The CDR3 region is CASSLTGRAEWSNQPQHF. As DNA, the CDR3 is TGTGCCAGCAGCCTAACGGGCAGGGCGGAATGGAGCAATCAGCCCCAGCATTTT.

The chain uses TRBV30 and TRBJ2-3; TRBD1 matches at 7 bases. J gave up 4 bases and V 6 bases, and 7 bases lay outside the gene matches. Germline CDR1 GTSNPN, CDR2 SVGIG (reference sequence). The CDR3 runs 13 residues. The CDR3 DNA is TGTGCCTGTGACAGGGATCGGGCAGATACGCAGTATTTT. It encodes CACDRDRADTQYF.

The chain is built from TRBV5-6 and TRBJ2-3, with TRBD1 matching over 7 bases. This CDR3 region has 15 residues. V lost 1 base, J lost 0 bases, and 2 bases stayed unmatched. Looked up from germline, CDR1 is SGHDT and CDR2 is YYEEEE. CDR3 in amino acids: CASSLKGASTDTQYF. In DNA, the CDR3 is TGTGCCAGCAGCTTGAAGGGGGCGAGCACAGATACGCAGTATTTT.